The 27 T cell receptor beta chains presented below share a single source sample, sequenced in a study of blood T cell repertoires in COVID-19. The assay was immunoSEQ multiplex PCR, and TCRdb's table has in-frame clones only and misses some. Counted here are 120,000 or so clones, about 90% occurring once; the ten biggest clones make up approximately 5%. Sequenced: peripheral blood. These receptors originate from a human donor in a cohort sampled during active COVID-19.

The chain recombines TRBV4-1 with TRBJ1-6, with 7 bases matching TRBD1. This CDR3 is built from 16 residues. Germline CDR1 reads MGHRA; CDR2 reads YSYEKL. J gave up 4 bases and V 1 base, and 4 bases lay outside the gene matches. As DNA, the CDR3 is TGCGCCAGCAGCCAAGTACAGGGGTCGTATAATTCACCCCTCCACTTT. Its protein product is CASSQVQGSYNSPLHF.

The chain is built from TRBV4-2 and TRBJ2-2, with D perhaps matching TRBD1 (5 bases). V lost 8 bases and J lost 1, with 14 bases in between. The CDR3 length is 15 residues. Looked up from germline, CDR1 is LGHNA and CDR2 is YNFKEQ. The CDR3 region has the DNA TGTGCCAGCGGGGCAGCCTGGGAGAACACCGGGGAGCTGTTTTTT. Protein: CASGAAWENTGELFF.

V is TRBV2 and J is TRBJ1-1, with TRBD1 matching 9 bases. Looked up from germline, CDR1 is SNHLY and CDR2 is FYNNEI. The CDR3 extends over 15 amino acids. V shed 6 bases, J shed 1 base, and the junction held 6 bases outside the gene matches. The CDR3 loop is CASRSQGATNTEAFF. DNA for the CDR3: TGTGCCAGCAGGTCACAGGGGGCAACGAACACTGAAGCTTTCTTT.

This clone was seen a handful of times. The chain combines TRBV27 with TRBJ2-7, with a tentative D call TRBD2 (5 bases). Trimming stripped 2 bases from V and 6 bases from J, with 14 bases between. This CDR3 has 14 residues. Germline values: CDR1 MNHEY, CDR2 SMNVEV (reference sequence). CDR3 DNA: TGTGCCAGCAGTTTAGGGATCGGGAAGAGCGAGCAGTACTTC. It specifies CASSLGIGKSEQYF.

The chain combines TRBV10-2 with TRBJ2-3; TRBD2 might be the D (6 bases). The CDR3 spans 17 residues. V was clipped by 0 bases and J by 1 base, with 14 bases between them. CDR1 and CDR2 (germline): WSHSY, SAAADI. The CDR3: CASSESSGVGGTDTQYF. DNA for the CDR3: TGCGCCAGCAGTGAGTCTAGCGGCGTGGGGGGCACAGATACGCAGTATTTT.

The V call is TRBV9, the J call TRBJ2-1; 7 bases fit TRBD2. This CDR3 is built from 15 residues. CDR1 is SGDLS and CDR2 is YYNGEE in the germline V gene. Trimming removed 1 base from V and 4 bases from J; junction bases left unmatched: 5. The CDR3 DNA reads as TGTGCCAGCAGCGTATCCCTAGCGGCATACAATGAGCAGTTCTTC. Encoded protein: CASSVSLAAYNEQFF.

This clone appeared a single time. The chain links TRBV12-3 or TRBV12-4 to TRBJ1-1; no clear D gene. The V end lost 3 bases, the J end lost 7 bases, and 12 bases lay between the germline ends. The CDR3 is 13 residues long. The CDR3 bases are TGTGCCAGCAGTTTCCCCCCCGTGAGTGAAGCTTTCTTT. Translation: CASSFPPVSEAFF.

The chain couples TRBV10-1 to TRBJ2-5, with 14 bases identical to TRBD2. This CDR3 has 17 amino acids. The junction had 8 bases not matched to a gene; V was cut back by 3 bases and J by 5 bases. Germline CDR1 is WNHNN and CDR2 is SYGVQD (reference sequence). CDR3 nucleotides: TGCGCCAGCAGTGAAGGGGGGACTAGCGGGAGCTTTGAGACCCAGTACTTC. It codes for CASSEGGTSGSFETQYF.

The rearrangement joins TRBV27 to TRBJ1-2; no firm D call. The germline V gene has CDR1 MNHEY and CDR2 SMNVEV (reference sequence). This CDR3 has 13 amino acids. V was cut by 4 bases and J by 5 bases, with 11 bases left in between. CDR3 sequence: CASSSSPGYGYTF. CDR3 coding DNA: TGTGCCAGCAGTTCCTCGCCGGGGTATGGCTACACCTTC.

This chain connects TRBV5-1 to TRBJ2-1; no definite D call. The CDR3 consists of 17 residues. The V and J ends lost 1 base and 0 bases respectively, with 14 bases between them. Germline CDR1 reads SGHRS; CDR2 reads YFSETQ. The chain's CDR3 is CASSLNPHLSSYNEQFF. The CDR3, as DNA: TGCGCCAGCAGCTTGAACCCCCATCTTAGCTCCTACAATGAGCAGTTCTTC.

J is TRBJ2-1 and V is TRBV29-1, with 9 bases lining up with TRBD1. CDR1 and CDR2 (germline): SQVTM, ANQGSEA. The V and J ends lost 7 bases and 3 bases, in that order; junction bases with no gene match: 4. The CDR3 has 13 amino acids. CDR3 sequence reads: CSAPGQGYNEQFF. CDR3 DNA sequence: TGCAGCGCTCCGGGACAGGGCTACAATGAGCAGTTCTTC.

In its sample, this clone was seen once. This rearrangement joins TRBV15 to TRBJ2-3; D perhaps matches TRBD2 (6 bases). From germline, CDR1 is LNHNV and CDR2 YYDKDF (reference sequence). V lost 11 bases, J lost 1 base, and 13 bases lay in between. This CDR3 region has 13 residues. CDR3 protein: CAAAASGTDTQYF. The CDR3 DNA reads TGTGCCGCTGCCGCTAGCGGCACAGATACGCAGTATTTT. The entire variable domain, with the rest obtained from reference TRBV15 and TRBJ2-3, is as follows: DAMVIQNPRYQVTQFGKPVTLSCSQTLNHNVMYWYQQKSSQAPKLLFHYYDKDFNNEADTPDNFQSRRPNTSFCFLDIRSPGLGDTAMYLCAAAASGTDTQYFGPGTRLTVL.

The chain combines TRBV19 with TRBJ2-5; the match to TRBD2 covers 10 bases. The J segment lost 5 bases and the V segment lost 6 bases, leaving 3 bases of the junction unmatched. This CDR3 is 13 amino acids long. Per germline, CDR1 LNHDA and CDR2 SQIVND (reference sequence). The CDR3 protein is CASRTSGLETQYF. CDR3 in DNA: TGTGCCAGTAGGACTAGCGGGTTGGAGACCCAGTACTTC.

The DNA of the CDR3 is TGCGCCAGCAGCTTGGCCCCGGGACACTCACCCTACGAGCAGTACTTC. Residues: CASSLAPGHSPYEQYF. This chain links TRBV5-1 with TRBJ2-7; TRBD1 might be the D (6 bases). Looked up from germline, CDR1 is SGHRS and CDR2 is YFSETQ. V was trimmed by 0 bases and J by 2 bases, leaving 15 bases between them. This CDR3 is built from 16 residues.

The chain employs TRBV18 and TRBJ2-7, with D possibly matching TRBD1 (6 bases). This CDR3 region has 15 residues. Germline V lookup: CDR1 KGHSH, CDR2 LQKENI. V was trimmed by 0 bases and J by 5 bases, leaving 14 bases between them. CDR3 amino acids: CASSPPAGQTHEQYF. CDR3 nucleotides: TGTGCCAGCTCACCACCGGCAGGACAGACCCACGAGCAGTACTTC.

In its sample, this clone was seen a few times. This chain joins TRBV21-1 and TRBJ1-5; the tabulated D call, TRBD1, remains unverified against the DNA. TRBV21-1 is annotated as a pseudogene. The CDR3 has 18 residues. CDR3 residues: CASSTEGALPYSNQPQHF. The CDR3 DNA reads TGTGCCAGCAGCACGGAGGGGGCGCTTCCTTATAGCAATCAGCCCCAGCATTTT.

The chain joins TRBV3-1 (or the pseudogene TRBV3-2) to TRBJ1-6, with TRBD1 identical over 7 bases. The V segment lost 3 bases and the J segment 7 bases; nucleotides outside the gene matches: 6. Germline CDR1 and CDR2: LGHDT and YNNKEL (reference sequence). This CDR3 region has 15 residues. In DNA, the CDR3 is TGTGCCAGCAGCCACTGGGACAGAGAGAATTCACCCCTCCACTTT. Its translation: CASSHWDRENSPLHF.

The chain uses TRBV9 and TRBJ1-6; D remains unclear. CDR3 length: 15 amino acids. V shed 0 bases and J shed 3 bases, with 7 bases lying between them. The germline V gene encodes CDR1 SGDLS and CDR2 YYNGEE. CDR3 residues: CASSVGGDYNSPLHF. CDR3 DNA: TGTGCCAGCAGCGTAGGGGGAGACTATAATTCACCCCTCCACTTT.

J is TRBJ1-5 and V is TRBV24-1; 9 bases are a match to TRBD1. The J segment lost 6 bases and the V segment lost 7 bases, leaving 3 bases of the junction unmatched. Germline V gives CDR1 KGHDR, CDR2 SFDVKD. This CDR3 comprises 13 residues. CDR3 amino acids: CATSGQGSQPQHF. CDR3 DNA: TGTGCCACCAGCGGACAGGGGAGTCAGCCCCAGCATTTT.

The chain has TRBV4-1 and TRBJ2-7; 12 bases are shared with TRBD1. The V and J ends lost 3 bases and 5 bases, in that order; junction bases with no gene match: 8. The germline V gene encodes CDR1 MGHRA and CDR2 YSYEKL. The CDR3 has 16 residues. CDR3 bases: TGCGCCAGCAGCCAGACCTACGGGACAGGGGGCAACGAGCAGTACTTC. As protein: CASSQTYGTGGNEQYF.

The chain couples TRBV2 to TRBJ1-2, with unresolved D. Trimming pared 3 bases from V and 4 bases from J, leaving 6 bases between. The CDR3 consists of 12 residues. Germline V gene data show CDR1 as SNHLY and CDR2 as FYNNEI. This chain's CDR3 is CASSENSYGYTF. DNA of the CDR3: TGTGCCAGCAGTGAGAATAGCTATGGCTACACCTTC.

The V and J genes are TRBV25-1 and TRBJ1-1; the D gene is possibly TRBD1 (6 bases). V lost 3 bases, J lost 4 bases, and 18 bases lay in between. This CDR3 has 16 amino acids. In germline, CDR1 is MGHDK, CDR2 SYGVNS. In DNA, the CDR3 is TGTGCCAGCAGTGACAATGGGGGGGGCTCGGTCACTGAAGCTTTCTTT. This encodes CASSDNGGGSVTEAFF.

The V call is TRBV6-5, the J call TRBJ2-3; maybe TRBD1 (5 bases). Germline V gene data show CDR1 as MNHEY and CDR2 as SVGAGI. V was shortened by 0 bases and J by 8 bases, with 9 bases between the two germline ends. CDR3 length: 13 residues. CDR3 nucleotide sequence: TGTGCCAGCAGTTACTCAGGGGCTGGTACGCAGTATTTT. It is translated as CASSYSGAGTQYF.

The J gene is TRBJ2-3, the V gene TRBV5-6, with D possibly being TRBD2 (6 bases). V was clipped by 2 bases and J by 2 bases, with 9 bases between them. CDR1 is SGHDT, CDR2 YYEEEE, per germline. The CDR3 loop spans 14 amino acids. CDR3 loop: CASSFGTFTDTQYF. The CDR3 DNA follows: TGTGCCAGCAGCTTCGGGACTTTCACAGATACGCAGTATTTT. Based on the CDR3 plus reference TRBV5-6 and TRBJ2-3, the full variable domain is DAGVTQSPTHLIKTRGQQVTLRCSPKSGHDTVSWYQQALGQGPQFIFQYYEEEERQRGNFPDRFSGHQFPNYSSELNVNALLLGDSALYLCASSFGTFTDTQYFGPGTRLTVL.

The chain employs TRBV14 and TRBJ1-4; D is unclear. CDR3 length equals 14 residues. The V gene's germline CDR1 is SGHDN and CDR2 FVKESK. V was shortened by 1 base and J by 7 bases, with 10 bases between the two germline ends. The CDR3 reads CASSQVGGSEKLFF. CDR3 bases: TGTGCCAGCAGCCAAGTTGGAGGGAGTGAAAAACTGTTTTTT.

In its sample, this clone was seen a few times. The rearrangement uses TRBV3-1 (or the pseudogene TRBV3-2) and TRBJ1-2; no firm D call. CDR3 length: 12 residues. CDR1 is LGHDT and CDR2 is YNNKEL in the germline V gene (reference sequence). The V end lost 0 bases, the J end lost 13 bases, and 12 bases lay between the germline ends. The CDR3, as DNA: TGTGCCAGCAGCCAAGATGGGCCGGCCCGCACCTTC. It codes for CASSQDGPARTF.

This clone came up a few times. The chain is built from TRBV18 and TRBJ2-2; 8 positions agree with TRBD1. The CDR3 has 16 residues. V was pared by 5 bases and J by 6 bases, with 11 bases of the junction left unmatched. From germline, CDR1 is KGHSH and CDR2 LQKENI. The DNA for the CDR3 is TGTGCCAGCTCATTTCCGGGACAGGCCCTACCCGGGGAGCTGTTTTTT. Protein product: CASSFPGQALPGELFF.